These 8 T cell receptor beta chains were all obtained from the same sample, sequenced in a study of neurological immune-mediated disorders. TCRdb reprocessed the 5' RACE reads via MiXCR and lists one record per CDR3 protein. The table has around 53,000 distinct CDR3 sequences, approximately 4.4% seen once; the top ten hold approximately 2.8%. Sequenced sample: PBMCs. The source of these receptors is a man aged 50-59 years with multiple sclerosis.

This clonotype was recorded at least ten times. The chain uses TRBV7-9 and TRBJ1-1; 7 bases align to TRBD1. CDR1 SEHNR and CDR2 FQNEAQ come from the germline V gene (reference sequence). Unmatched junction bases numbered 5, after V lost 5 bases and J lost 5 bases. The CDR3 consists of 13 residues. CDR3 bases: TGTGCCAGCAGCCTCCCAGGGGGGACTGAAGCTTTCTTT. Its translation: CASSLPGGTEAFF.

The rearrangement uses TRBV7-9 and TRBJ1-1; 10 nucleotides line up with TRBD1. The CDR3 is 12 amino acids. Trimming at V came to 5 bases and at J to 11 bases, leaving 5 bases not matched to a gene. Germline V gives CDR1 SEHNR, CDR2 FQNEAQ (reference sequence). In DNA, the CDR3 is TGTGCCAGCAGCCCAAGACAGGGGGCGGCTTTCTTT. Translated, it gives CASSPRQGAAFF.

This clonotype showed up many times. The rearrangement links TRBV5-1 to TRBJ1-4; TRBD1 might be the D (5 bases). Trimming shortened V by 0 bases and J by 7 bases, and 10 bases separated the two germline ends. The CDR3 loop spans 14 amino acids. In germline, CDR1 is SGHRS, CDR2 YFSETQ. CDR3 in amino acids: CASSLGPRGEKLFF. Here the CDR3 DNA reads TGCGCCAGCAGCTTGGGCCCAAGGGGTGAAAAACTGTTTTTT.

The table lists this clonotype with a few counts. Just one base apart from a much larger clone, this may be a read error. Here the CDR3 DNA reads TGCGCCAGCACCCTCAGGTGGAGCGGCACCCGGGAGCTGTTTTTT. Translation gives CASTLRWSGTRELFF. The J gene is TRBJ2-2, the V gene TRBV5-1; maybe TRBD2 (5 bases). The CDR3 is 15 residues long. Germline CDR1 is SGHRS and CDR2 is YFSETQ.

There are many counts of this clonotype. The chain links TRBV28 to TRBJ2-5; TRBD2 might be the D (5 bases). The CDR3 is 16 amino acids. V was shortened by 5 bases and J by 3 bases, with 19 bases between the two germline ends. Germline V gene data show CDR1 as MDHEN and CDR2 as SYDVKM. The CDR3 here is CASSPMDGGGEETQYF. The CDR3, as DNA: TGTGCCAGCAGTCCTATGGATGGCGGAGGAGAAGAGACCCAGTACTTC.

This clonotype was seen a handful of times. The rearrangement uses TRBV20-1 and TRBJ2-1; possible D gene TRBD2, 6 bases. Trimming removed 3 bases at V and 1 base at J, with 19 bases between. Per the germline V gene, CDR1 is DFQATT and CDR2 is SNEGSKA (reference sequence). This CDR3 is built from 17 residues. CDR3 sequence reads: CSASDFSGSRSYNEQFF. The DNA for the CDR3 is TGCAGTGCTAGTGACTTCAGCGGGTCAAGATCCTACAATGAGCAGTTCTTC.

This clonotype was observed many times. This chain connects TRBV6-5 to TRBJ2-2; a possible D gene is TRBD1 (5 bases). Germline V gene data show CDR1 as MNHEY and CDR2 as SVGAGI. This CDR3 has 13 amino acids. The V end lost 7 bases, the J end lost 1 base, and 7 bases lay between the germline ends. CDR3 DNA: TGTGCCAGCACAGGGCGGAACACCGGGGAGCTGTTTTTT. Its translation is CASTGRNTGELFF.

This clonotype was counted at least ten times. The rearrangement joins TRBV7-3 to TRBJ1-6, with D tentatively TRBD1 (5 bases). This CDR3 comprises 13 residues. Trimming removed 8 bases at V and 7 bases at J, with 12 bases between. Germline V lookup: CDR1 SGHTA, CDR2 FQGTGA. This chain's CDR3 is CASGRQTNSPLHF. The CDR3, as DNA: TGTGCCAGCGGTAGACAGACAAATTCACCCCTCCACTTT.